Below are 6 T cell receptor beta chains sequenced from a single sample in a study of control samples from healthy donors and cancer patients. TCRdb's table, derived via immunoSEQ multiplex PCR, lists solely in-frame clones and lacks some. The repertoire includes 120,000 or so clones, about 87% of them detected once, and approximately 2.9% sits in the top ten. Sequencing was done on a sample of blood. The receptors here all came from a man in his fifties or sixties in good health.

This clone was counted only a few times. DNA for the CDR3: TGTGCCAGCTCATGGTCTAGGGAAGAGACCCAGTACTTC. It translates to CASSWSREETQYF. The chain links TRBV18 to TRBJ2-5; the D is unclear. The V and J ends lost 5 bases and 3 bases respectively, with 10 bases between them. The CDR3 is 13 amino acids. Germline-derived CDR1 and CDR2 are KGHSH and LQKENI.

With respect to this clone: A junction boundary mismatches the germline segment, possibly from a read error. The chain uses TRBV7-7 and TRBJ2-5, with 9 bases that match TRBD1. The CDR3 extends over 14 amino acids. In germline, CDR1 is SSHAT, CDR2 FNYEAQ (reference sequence). CDR3 nucleotide sequence: TGTGCTAGCAGCTTTACAGGGGGCAAGGAGACCCAGTACTTC. It yields the protein CASSFTGGKETQYF.

This rearrangement joins TRBV18 to TRBJ2-5; no definite D call. Germline V gives CDR1 KGHSH, CDR2 LQKENI. The V end lost 3 bases, the J end lost 2 bases, and 10 bases lay between the germline ends. This CDR3 has 14 amino acids. CDR3 DNA sequence: TGTGCCAGCTCACCCCGGAACTTTCAAGAGACCCAGTACTTC. This translates into CASSPRNFQETQYF.

The chain has TRBV28 and TRBJ2-5; 7 nucleotides match TRBD2. The CDR3 runs 13 residues. The germline gives CDR1 MDHEN, CDR2 SYDVKM. The junction had 1 base not matched to a gene; V was cut back by 4 bases and J by 2 bases. CDR3 region: CASSSGLQETQYF. The CDR3 DNA follows: TGTGCCAGCAGTTCGGGACTACAAGAGACCCAGTACTTC.

The rearrangement links TRBV2 to TRBJ1-5; 9 positions agree with TRBD1. Germline V gene sequence: CDR1 SNHLY, CDR2 FYNNEI. The length of the CDR3 is 14 residues. Germline trimming cut 6 bases from V and 7 bases from J; bases unmatched to any gene: 7. The CDR3 is CASRGTGGEQPQHF. As DNA, the CDR3 is TGTGCCAGCAGGGGTACAGGGGGCGAGCAGCCCCAGCATTTT.

The sample holds a few counts of this clone. V gene TRBV28 combines with J gene TRBJ1-1, with a weak D call TRBD1 (5 bases). CDR1 is MDHEN and CDR2 is SYDVKM in the germline V gene. This CDR3 has 13 residues. V was shortened by 7 bases and J by 10 bases, with 19 bases between the two germline ends. This CDR3 is CASTLGGLSRAFF. The CDR3 DNA sequence: TGTGCCAGCACCTTGGGGGGGTTAAGTAGAGCTTTCTTT.